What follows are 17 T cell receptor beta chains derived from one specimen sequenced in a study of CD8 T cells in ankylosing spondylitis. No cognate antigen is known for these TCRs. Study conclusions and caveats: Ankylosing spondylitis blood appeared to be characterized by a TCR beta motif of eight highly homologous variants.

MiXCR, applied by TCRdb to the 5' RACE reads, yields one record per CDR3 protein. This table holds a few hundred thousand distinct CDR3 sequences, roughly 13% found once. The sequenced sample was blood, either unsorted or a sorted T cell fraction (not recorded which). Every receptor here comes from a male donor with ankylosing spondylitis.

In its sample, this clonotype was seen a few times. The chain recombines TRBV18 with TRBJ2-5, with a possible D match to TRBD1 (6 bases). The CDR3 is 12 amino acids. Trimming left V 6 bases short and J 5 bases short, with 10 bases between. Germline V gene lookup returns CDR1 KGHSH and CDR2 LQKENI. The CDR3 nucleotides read TGTGCCAGCTCGGACAGTTCCGAGACCCAGTACTTC. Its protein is CASSDSSETQYF.

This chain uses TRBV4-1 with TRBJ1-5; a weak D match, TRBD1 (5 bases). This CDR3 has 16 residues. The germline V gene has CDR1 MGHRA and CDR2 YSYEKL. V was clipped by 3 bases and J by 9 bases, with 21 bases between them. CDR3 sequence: CASSQFSRAQGGPQHF. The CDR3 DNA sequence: TGCGCCAGCAGCCAGTTCTCTCGGGCCCAGGGAGGGCCCCAGCATTTT.

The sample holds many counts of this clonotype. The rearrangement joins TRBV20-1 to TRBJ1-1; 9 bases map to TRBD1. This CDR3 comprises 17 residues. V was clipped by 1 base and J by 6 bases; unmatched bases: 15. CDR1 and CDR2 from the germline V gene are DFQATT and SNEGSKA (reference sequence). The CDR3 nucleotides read TGCAGTGCTAGAGCCGGGACAGGGAGGGTTGGGGACGCTGAAGCTTTCTTT. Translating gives CSARAGTGRVGDAEAFF.

In DNA form, the CDR3 reads TGCAGTGGACAGCACAGGGCGGGCACCGGGGAGCTGTTTTTT. It codes for CSGQHRAGTGELFF. The J gene is TRBJ2-2, the V gene TRBV20-1; tentatively, D is TRBD1 (6 bases). The CDR3 is 14 residues long. CDR1 and CDR2 (germline): DFQATT, SNEGSKA (reference sequence). V dropped 7 bases and J dropped 4 bases, with 16 bases sitting between them.

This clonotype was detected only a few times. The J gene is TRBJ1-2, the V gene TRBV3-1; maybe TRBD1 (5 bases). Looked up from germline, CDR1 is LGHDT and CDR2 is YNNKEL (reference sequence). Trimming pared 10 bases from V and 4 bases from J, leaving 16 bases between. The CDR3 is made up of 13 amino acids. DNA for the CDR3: TGTGCCAACAGTCGGGACGGCCCCTATGGCTACACCTTC. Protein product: CANSRDGPYGYTF.

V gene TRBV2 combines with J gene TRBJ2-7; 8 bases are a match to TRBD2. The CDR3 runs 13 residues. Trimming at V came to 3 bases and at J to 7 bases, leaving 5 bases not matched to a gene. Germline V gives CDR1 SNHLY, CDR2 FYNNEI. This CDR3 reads CASSDREGQEQYF. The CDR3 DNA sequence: TGTGCCAGCAGTGATCGGGAGGGCCAAGAGCAGTACTTC.

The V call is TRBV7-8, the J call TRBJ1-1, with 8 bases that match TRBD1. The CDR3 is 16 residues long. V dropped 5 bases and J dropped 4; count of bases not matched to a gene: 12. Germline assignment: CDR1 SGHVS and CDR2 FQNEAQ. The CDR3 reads CASSPVSGGTGTEAFF. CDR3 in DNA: TGTGCCAGCAGCCCCGTCTCAGGGGGCACGGGCACTGAAGCTTTCTTT.

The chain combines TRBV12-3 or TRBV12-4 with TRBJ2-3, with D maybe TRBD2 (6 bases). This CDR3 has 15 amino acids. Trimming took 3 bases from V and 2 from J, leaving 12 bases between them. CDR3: CASSLGGKNTDTQYF. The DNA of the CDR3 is TGTGCCAGCAGTTTGGGGGGAAAAAACACAGATACGCAGTATTTT.

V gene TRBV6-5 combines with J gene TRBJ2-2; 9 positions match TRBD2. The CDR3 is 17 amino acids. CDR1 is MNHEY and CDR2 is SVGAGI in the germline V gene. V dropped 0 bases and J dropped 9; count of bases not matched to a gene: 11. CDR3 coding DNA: TGTGCCAGCAGTTACTCTGGCGGCGGGAGGGCCCAGCGGGAGCTGTTTTTT. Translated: CASSYSGGGRAQRELFF.

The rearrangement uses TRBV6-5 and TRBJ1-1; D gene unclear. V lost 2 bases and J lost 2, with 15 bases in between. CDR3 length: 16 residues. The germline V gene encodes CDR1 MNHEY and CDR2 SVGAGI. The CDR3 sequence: CASSYPASARNTEAFF. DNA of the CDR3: TGTGCCAGCAGTTACCCGGCTAGTGCCCGTAACACTGAAGCTTTCTTT.

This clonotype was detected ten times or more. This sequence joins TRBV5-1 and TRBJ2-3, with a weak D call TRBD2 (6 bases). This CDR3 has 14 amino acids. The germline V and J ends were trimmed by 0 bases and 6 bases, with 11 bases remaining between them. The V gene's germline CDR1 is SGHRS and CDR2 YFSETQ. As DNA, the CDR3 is TGCGCCAGCAGCTTGGCGGGACTCAAGGATACGCAGTATTTT. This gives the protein CASSLAGLKDTQYF.

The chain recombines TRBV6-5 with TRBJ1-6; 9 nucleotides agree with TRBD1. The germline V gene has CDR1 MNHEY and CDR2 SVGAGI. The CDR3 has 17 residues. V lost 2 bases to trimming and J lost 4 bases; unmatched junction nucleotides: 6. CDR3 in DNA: TGTGCCAGCAGTTACGGGGGACAGGGAATATATAATTCACCCCTCCACTTT. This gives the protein CASSYGGQGIYNSPLHF.

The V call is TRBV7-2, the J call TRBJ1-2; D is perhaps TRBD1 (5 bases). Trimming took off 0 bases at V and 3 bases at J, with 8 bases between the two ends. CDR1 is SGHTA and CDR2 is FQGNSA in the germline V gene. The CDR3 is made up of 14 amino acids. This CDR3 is CASSLARQYYGYTF. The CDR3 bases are TGTGCCAGCAGCTTAGCGCGACAGTACTATGGCTACACCTTC.

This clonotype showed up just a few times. The CDR3 spells CASGFTVNTEAFF. The CDR3 region has the DNA TGTGCCAGCGGTTTTACGGTGAACACTGAAGCTTTCTTT. This sequence joins TRBV6-2 or TRBV6-3 and TRBJ1-1; no firm D call. The CDR3 is made up of 13 amino acids. The germline gives CDR1 MNHEY, CDR2 SVGEGT. Trimming removed 8 bases from V and 0 bases from J, with 10 bases in between.

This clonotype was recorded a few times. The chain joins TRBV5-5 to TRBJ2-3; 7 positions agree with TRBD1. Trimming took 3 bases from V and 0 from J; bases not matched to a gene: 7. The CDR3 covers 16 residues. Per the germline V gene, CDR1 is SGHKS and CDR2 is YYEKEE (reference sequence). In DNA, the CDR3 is TGTGCCAGCAGCTATACAGGGGCAGGAAGCACAGATACGCAGTATTTT. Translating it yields CASSYTGAGSTDTQYF.

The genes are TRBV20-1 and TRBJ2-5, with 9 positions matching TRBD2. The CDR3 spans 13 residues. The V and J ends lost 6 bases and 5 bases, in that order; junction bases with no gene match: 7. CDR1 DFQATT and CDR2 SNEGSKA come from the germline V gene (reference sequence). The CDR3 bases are TGCAGTGCCCTCATAGCGGGAGTGGAGACCCAGTACTTC. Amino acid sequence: CSALIAGVETQYF.

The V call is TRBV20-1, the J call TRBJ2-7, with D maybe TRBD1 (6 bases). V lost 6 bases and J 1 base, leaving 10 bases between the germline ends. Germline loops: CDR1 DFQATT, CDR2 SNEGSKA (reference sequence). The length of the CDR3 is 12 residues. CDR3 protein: CSAEGESYEQYF. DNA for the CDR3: TGCAGTGCCGAGGGGGAGTCCTACGAGCAGTACTTC.